The 9 T cell receptor beta chains reported below all come from one sample, sequenced in a study of OX40 agonist ivuxolimab in advanced cancers. Using immunoSEQ multiplex PCR, the repertoire was profiled, and TCRdb retains in-frame clones only, with some absent. The sample lists approximately 88,000 clones, around nine tenths occurring once. Here the sequenced sample was CD4+ or CD8+ T cells sorted from blood, taken in a trial of the OX40 agonist ivuxolimab. These receptors all stem from an adult with an advanced solid tumor such as melanoma, head and neck, liver or kidney cancer.

The chain combines TRBV30 with TRBJ1-5; 9 nucleotides agree with TRBD1. The CDR3 contains 14 residues. Germline V gene lookup returns CDR1 GTSNPN and CDR2 SVGIG (reference sequence). J gave up 6 bases and V 1 base, and 4 bases lay outside the gene matches. CDR3: CAWSAGQGPQPQHF. The CDR3 coding sequence is TGTGCCTGGAGTGCTGGACAGGGGCCTCAGCCCCAGCATTTT.

The chain uses TRBV9 and TRBJ2-5; 9 bases align to TRBD2. Germline lookup yields CDR1 SGDLS and CDR2 YYNGEE. The CDR3 consists of 19 residues. The junction had 16 bases not matched to a gene; V was cut back by 0 bases and J by 4 bases. The CDR3 is CASSVEMTSGVSHLETQYF. CDR3 nucleotide sequence: TGTGCCAGCAGCGTAGAAATGACTAGCGGTGTCTCCCACCTAGAGACCCAGTACTTC.

V is TRBV4-2 and J is TRBJ2-5; 7 nucleotides match TRBD2. CDR1 LGHNA and CDR2 YNFKEQ come from the germline V gene. Trimming at V came to 0 bases and at J to 5 bases, leaving 3 bases not matched to a gene. This CDR3 is 14 amino acids long. The CDR3 DNA reads TGTGCCAGCAGCCAAGAGGGGGGGAGGGAGACCCAGTACTTC. Encoded protein: CASSQEGGRETQYF.

The V gene is TRBV23-1, the J gene TRBJ2-7, with D perhaps given as TRBD1 or TRBD2 (6 bases each). TRBV23-1 is reported as an ORF; its role is uncertain. The CDR3 sequence is 16 residues long. V was clipped by 3 bases and J by 4 bases, with 19 bases between them. The chain's CDR3 is CASSQGDLQGGYEQYF. The CDR3 DNA is TGCGCCAGCAGTCAGGGGGACTTACAGGGAGGTTACGAGCAGTACTTC.

The rearrangement uses TRBV27 and TRBJ1-2; 9 bases are a match to TRBD1. V lost 6 bases and J lost 6; bases outside the gene matches: 2. Germline assignment: CDR1 MNHEY and CDR2 SMNVEV (reference sequence). This CDR3 contains 12 residues. CDR3: CASSGTGHGYTF. Here the CDR3 DNA reads TGTGCCAGCAGCGGGACAGGGCATGGCTACACCTTC.

The rearrangement links TRBV5-1 to TRBJ2-5, with D possibly being TRBD2 (5 bases). The CDR3 consists of 14 residues. CDR1 is SGHRS and CDR2 is YFSETQ in the germline V gene. The V end was cut by 4 bases, the J end by 5 bases, with 15 bases between. CDR3 region: CASSQSLGGETQYF. CDR3 nucleotide sequence: TGCGCCAGCAGCCAATCCCTAGGAGGCGAGACCCAGTACTTC.

The gene calls are TRBV5-1 and TRBJ2-7; unclear D gene. The CDR3 sequence is 12 residues long. Trimming shortened V by 1 base and J by 7 bases, and 9 bases separated the two germline ends. Germline lookup yields CDR1 SGHRS and CDR2 YFSETQ. CDR3 protein: CASSLPSVEQYF. The CDR3 bases are TGCGCCAGCAGCTTGCCCTCAGTAGAGCAGTACTTC.

The chain links TRBV10-3 to TRBJ2-7; TRBD1 is a possible D gene (6 bases). Germline V gene lookup returns CDR1 ENHRY and CDR2 SYGVKD. The CDR3 runs to 14 residues. The V and J ends lost 6 bases and 3 bases respectively, with 15 bases between them. The CDR3 sequence is CAIRDPGDHYEQYF. The DNA of the CDR3 is TGTGCCATCAGAGACCCAGGGGACCACTACGAGCAGTACTTC.

The chain is built from TRBV5-4 and TRBJ2-3; 8 bases fit TRBD2. CDR1 is SGHNT, CDR2 YYREEE, per germline (reference sequence). The CDR3 has 15 amino acids. The ends lost 3 bases at V and 6 bases at J; junction bases unmatched: 9. Here the CDR3 reads CASSSPGLVSDTQYF. The CDR3 region has the DNA TGTGCCAGCAGCTCTCCGGGACTAGTATCGGATACGCAGTATTTT. The full variable domain, in which reference TRBV5-4 and TRBJ2-3 provide the parts outside the CDR3, is ETGVTQSPTHLIKTRGQQVTLRCSSQSGHNTVSWYQQALGQGPQFIFQYYREEENGRGNFPPRFSGLQFPNYSSELNVNALELDDSALYLCASSSPGLVSDTQYFGPGTRLTVL.